This is a list of T cell receptor beta chains from one sample in a study of cytomegalovirus exposure and HLA in healthy donors. Repertoires were generated with immunoSEQ multiplex PCR, while TCRdb's copy carries only in-frame clones and drops some. There are some 150,000 clones in the sample; 60% to 85% occur only once, and roughly 4% lies in the top ten. Material for sequencing was PBMCs. These receptors all stem from a woman aged 35 to 49 in good health and CMV-seronegative. Both conserved end residues are part of each CDR3. D genes are given only for firm matches. Clone size is given for some rows only: seen once, a few or many times, or a class if the clone is expanded.

d_call: TRBD1; j_call: TRBJ2-1; v_call: TRBV7-6; clone_size: NA; cdr3_aa: CASSLLSERGLYNEQFF; cdr3_nt: TGTGCCAGCAGCTTGTTATCGGAGAGGGGGCTCTACAATGAGCAGTTCTTC
d_call: TRBD2; j_call: TRBJ2-5; v_call: TRBV2; clone_size: NA; cdr3_aa: CASSEVSGEETQYF; cdr3_nt: TGTGCCAGCAGTGAGGTTAGCGGGGAAGAGACCCAGTACTTC
d_call: TRBD1; j_call: TRBJ1-2; v_call: TRBV5-1; clone_size: NA; cdr3_aa: CASSRDRGNYGYTF; cdr3_nt: TGCGCCAGCAGCAGGGACAGGGGAAACTATGGCTACACCTTC
d_call: NA; j_call: TRBJ2-7; v_call: TRBV13; clone_size: NA; cdr3_aa: CASSLGRGAYEQYF; cdr3_nt: TGTGCCAGCAGCTTAGGCCGCGGGGCTTACGAGCAGTACTTC
d_call: TRBD1; j_call: TRBJ1-1; v_call: TRBV9; clone_size: NA; cdr3_aa: CASSVGTGGFSEAFF; cdr3_nt: TGTGCCAGCAGCGTGGGGACAGGGGGATTTTCTGAAGCTTTCTTT
d_call: NA; j_call: TRBJ2-7; v_call: TRBV7-8; clone_size: NA; cdr3_aa: CASSLTRAGRIGEQYF; cdr3_nt: TGTGCCAGCAGCTTAACAAGGGCAGGGAGGATCGGCGAGCAGTACTTC
d_call: TRBD1; j_call: TRBJ2-1; v_call: TRBV25-1; clone_size: NA; cdr3_aa: CASLRDRYNEQFF; cdr3_nt: TGTGCCAGTCTCCGGGACAGGTACAATGAGCAGTTCTTC
d_call: NA; j_call: TRBJ2-1; v_call: TRBV10-2; clone_size: NA; cdr3_aa: CAILNGQSSYNEQFF; cdr3_nt: TGCGCCATCTTGAACGGACAGAGCTCCTACAATGAGCAGTTCTTC
d_call: NA; j_call: TRBJ1-2; v_call: TRBV5-1; clone_size: NA; cdr3_aa: CASSREGGNGYTF; cdr3_nt: TGCGCCAGCAGCCGGGAGGGGGGAAATGGCTACACCTTC
d_call: TRBD1; j_call: TRBJ1-6; v_call: TRBV29-1; clone_size: few; cdr3_aa: CSVSVQGAENSPLHF; cdr3_nt: TGCAGCGTTAGTGTTCAGGGGGCAGAGAATTCACCCCTCCACTTT
d_call: NA; j_call: TRBJ1-4; v_call: TRBV2; clone_size: few; cdr3_aa: CASTLARGVVEKLFF; cdr3_nt: TGTGCCAGCACCCTAGCGCGGGGAGTCGTTGAAAAACTGTTTTTT
d_call: TRBD1; j_call: TRBJ1-1; v_call: TRBV11-2; clone_size: NA; cdr3_aa: CASSLRRGGQGRTEAFF; cdr3_nt: TGTGCCAGCAGCTTGAGGCGGGGGGGACAGGGGCGCACTGAAGCTTTCTTT
d_call: NA; j_call: TRBJ2-7; v_call: TRBV28; clone_size: NA; cdr3_aa: CASSPQSYEQYF; cdr3_nt: TGTGCCAGCAGCCCCCAATCCTACGAGCAGTACTTC
d_call: TRBD1; j_call: TRBJ2-7; v_call: TRBV27; clone_size: NA; cdr3_aa: CASSSTGDRGYEQYF; cdr3_nt: TGTGCCAGCAGTTCCACCGGGGACAGGGGGTACGAGCAGTACTTC
d_call: TRBD1; j_call: TRBJ1-2; v_call: TRBV28; clone_size: NA; cdr3_aa: CASSLVWGQGGYTF; cdr3_nt: TGTGCCAGCAGTTTGGTTTGGGGACAGGGTGGCTACACCTTC
d_call: NA; j_call: TRBJ2-7; v_call: TRBV11-3; clone_size: NA; cdr3_aa: CASSLEGGASSYEQYF; cdr3_nt: TGTGCCAGCAGCTTAGAGGGCGGGGCGAGCTCCTACGAGCAGTACTTC
d_call: TRBD2; j_call: TRBJ2-7; v_call: TRBV10-3; clone_size: NA; cdr3_aa: CAISEASGRVPSSYEQYF; cdr3_nt: TGTGCCATCTCCGAGGCTAGCGGGAGGGTCCCTAGCTCCTACGAGCAGTACTTC
d_call: TRBD1; j_call: TRBJ2-1; v_call: TRBV7-7; clone_size: NA; cdr3_aa: CASSMDRDAYNEQFF; cdr3_nt: TGTGCTAGCAGCATGGACAGGGACGCCTACAATGAGCAGTTCTTC
d_call: TRBD1; j_call: TRBJ1-2; v_call: TRBV5-1; clone_size: NA; cdr3_aa: CASSLALGTAGYTF; cdr3_nt: TGCGCCAGCAGCTTGGCCTTAGGGACAGCTGGCTACACCTTC
d_call: TRBD1; j_call: TRBJ1-2; v_call: TRBV13; clone_size: NA; cdr3_aa: CASSLPTGQGYGYTF; cdr3_nt: TGTGCCAGCAGCTTACCTACTGGACAGGGGTATGGCTACACCTTC
d_call: NA; j_call: TRBJ1-1; v_call: TRBV27; clone_size: NA; cdr3_aa: CASSLSPLDGAFF; cdr3_nt: TGTGCCAGCAGTTTAAGCCCACTAGACGGAGCTTTCTTT
d_call: NA; j_call: TRBJ2-7; v_call: TRBV5-1; clone_size: NA; cdr3_aa: CASSLGGLDEQYF; cdr3_nt: TGCGCCAGCAGCTTGGGGGGGCTGGACGAGCAGTACTTC
d_call: NA; j_call: TRBJ2-3; v_call: TRBV4-1; clone_size: NA; cdr3_aa: CASSRGDTQYF; cdr3_nt: TGCGCCAGCAGCCGAGGTGATACGCAGTATTTT
d_call: NA; j_call: TRBJ2-4; v_call: TRBV5-1; clone_size: NA; cdr3_aa: CASSVSAVKNIQYF; cdr3_nt: TGCGCCAGCAGCGTCTCCGCAGTCAAAAACATTCAGTACTTC
d_call: NA; j_call: TRBJ1-1; v_call: TRBV5-1; clone_size: NA; cdr3_aa: CASSWGGQGEAFF; cdr3_nt: TGCGCCAGCAGCTGGGGGGGCCAGGGTGAAGCTTTCTTT
d_call: NA; j_call: TRBJ1-1; v_call: TRBV6-1; clone_size: NA; cdr3_aa: CASSERGLPNTEAFF; cdr3_nt: TGTGCCAGCAGTGAAAGGGGACTCCCGAACACTGAAGCTTTCTTT
d_call: NA; j_call: TRBJ2-1; v_call: TRBV15; clone_size: NA; cdr3_aa: CATCVDSMSYNEQFF; cdr3_nt: TGTGCCACCTGCGTGGACAGCATGAGTTACAATGAGCAGTTCTTC
d_call: TRBD2; j_call: TRBJ2-1; v_call: TRBV10-2; clone_size: NA; cdr3_aa: CASRNSGRVNEQFF; cdr3_nt: TGCGCCAGCAGAAATAGCGGGAGGGTCAATGAGCAGTTCTTC
d_call: NA; j_call: TRBJ2-2; v_call: TRBV5-1; clone_size: NA; cdr3_aa: CASSLAVGAVTGELFF; cdr3_nt: TGCGCCAGCAGCTTGGCAGTGGGGGCGGTAACCGGGGAGCTGTTTTTT
d_call: TRBD2; j_call: TRBJ2-1; v_call: TRBV2; clone_size: NA; cdr3_aa: CASTAGLGWNEQFF; cdr3_nt: TGTGCCAGCACTGCGGGACTAGGTTGGAATGAGCAGTTCTTC
d_call: NA; j_call: TRBJ1-4; v_call: TRBV6-6; clone_size: NA; cdr3_aa: CASRQTENNEKLFF; cdr3_nt: TGTGCCAGCAGACAAACAGAGAATAATGAAAAACTGTTTTTT
d_call: NA; j_call: TRBJ2-3; v_call: TRBV4-2; clone_size: NA; cdr3_aa: CASSTEPGLRNTDTQYF; cdr3_nt: TGTGCCAGCAGCACGGAACCGGGACTCCGTAACACAGATACGCAGTATTTT
d_call: NA; j_call: TRBJ1-5; v_call: TRBV29-1; clone_size: NA; cdr3_aa: CSVARGSGQTKAQHF; cdr3_nt: TGCAGCGTTGCGCGGGGTTCTGGACAAACGAAGGCCCAGCATTTT
d_call: TRBD2; j_call: TRBJ2-1; v_call: TRBV5-8; clone_size: once; cdr3_aa: CASAQTGTSGLFSNEQFF; cdr3_nt: TGTGCCAGCGCCCAAACCGGGACTAGCGGGCTATTCTCCAATGAGCAGTTCTTC
d_call: TRBD1; j_call: TRBJ1-4; v_call: TRBV7-9; clone_size: few; cdr3_aa: CASSFSGGTANEKLFF; cdr3_nt: TGTGCCAGCAGCTTCTCCGGCGGGACAGCTAATGAAAAACTGTTTTTT
d_call: NA; j_call: TRBJ2-1; v_call: TRBV6-5; clone_size: NA; cdr3_aa: CASSYAGSMNEQFF; cdr3_nt: TGTGCCAGCAGTTACGCGGGTAGTATGAATGAGCAGTTCTTC
d_call: TRBD2; j_call: TRBJ2-3; v_call: TRBV27; clone_size: NA; cdr3_aa: CASSQLAGGTVAYTQYF; cdr3_nt: TGTGCCAGCAGTCAGCTAGCGGGGGGGACGGTTGCATATACGCAGTATTTT
d_call: NA; j_call: TRBJ1-1; v_call: TRBV7-9; clone_size: NA; cdr3_aa: CASSLATGNTEAFF; cdr3_nt: TGTGCCAGCAGCCTCGCGACAGGGAACACTGAAGCTTTCTTT
d_call: TRBD1; j_call: TRBJ1-2; v_call: TRBV5-1; clone_size: NA; cdr3_aa: CASSSPGGEEGYTF; cdr3_nt: TGCGCCAGCAGCTCACCAGGGGGCGAGGAAGGCTACACCTTC
d_call: TRBD2; j_call: TRBJ2-7; v_call: TRBV9; clone_size: NA; cdr3_aa: CASSVGGGIPYEQYF; cdr3_nt: TGTGCCAGCAGCGTAGGCGGGGGGATCCCCTACGAGCAGTACTTC
d_call: TRBD2; j_call: TRBJ2-7; v_call: TRBV6-5; clone_size: NA; cdr3_aa: CASSSTSGGSYYEQYF; cdr3_nt: TGTGCCAGCAGTTCCACGAGCGGGGGATCCTACTACGAGCAGTACTTC
d_call: NA; j_call: TRBJ1-2; v_call: TRBV5-1; clone_size: NA; cdr3_aa: CASSPESYGYTF; cdr3_nt: TGCGCCAGCAGCCCAGAATCTTATGGCTACACCTTC
d_call: TRBD2; j_call: TRBJ2-7; v_call: TRBV7-9; clone_size: NA; cdr3_aa: CASSLVAAGGTYEQYF; cdr3_nt: TGTGCCAGCAGCTTAGTGGCTGCGGGAGGGACCTACGAGCAGTACTTC
d_call: TRBD2; j_call: TRBJ2-3; v_call: TRBV6-1; clone_size: few; cdr3_aa: CASRTGTSGGDTQYF; cdr3_nt: TGTGCCAGCAGGACCGGGACTAGCGGGGGAGATACGCAGTATTTT
d_call: NA; j_call: TRBJ1-5; v_call: TRBV5-6; clone_size: NA; cdr3_aa: CASSIFRGDQPQHF; cdr3_nt: TGTGCCAGCAGTATATTTCGGGGGGATCAGCCCCAGCATTTT
d_call: NA; j_call: TRBJ2-1; v_call: TRBV5-1; clone_size: NA; cdr3_aa: CASSLVEAGNNEQFF; cdr3_nt: TGCGCCAGCAGCCTAGTCGAGGCGGGAAACAATGAGCAGTTCTTC
d_call: NA; j_call: TRBJ2-2; v_call: TRBV7-9; clone_size: NA; cdr3_aa: CASSLATYTGELFF; cdr3_nt: TGTGCCAGCAGCTTAGCCACATACACCGGGGAGCTGTTTTTT
d_call: NA; j_call: TRBJ2-1; v_call: TRBV7-2; clone_size: once; cdr3_aa: CASSRGWSGVNEQFF; cdr3_nt: TGTGCCAGCAGCAGGGGGTGGAGCGGGGTAAATGAGCAGTTCTTC
d_call: TRBD1; j_call: TRBJ2-2; v_call: TRBV4-2; clone_size: NA; cdr3_aa: CASSAGGLTGELFF; cdr3_nt: TGTGCCAGCAGCGCAGGGGGCCTCACCGGGGAGCTGTTTTTT
d_call: TRBD1; j_call: TRBJ1-2; v_call: TRBV5-1; clone_size: NA; cdr3_aa: CASSPGQTGYTF; cdr3_nt: TGCGCCAGCAGCCCGGGACAGACAGGCTACACCTTC
d_call: NA; j_call: TRBJ1-5; v_call: TRBV28; clone_size: NA; cdr3_aa: CASSSVEPQHF; cdr3_nt: TGTGCCAGCAGTTCAGTTGAGCCCCAGCATTTT
d_call: TRBD1; j_call: TRBJ1-1; v_call: TRBV5-1; clone_size: NA; cdr3_aa: CASSLGGRGVGTEAFF; cdr3_nt: TGCGCCAGCAGCTTGGGCGGCAGGGGGGTTGGCACTGAAGCTTTCTTT
d_call: NA; j_call: TRBJ1-1; v_call: TRBV28; clone_size: few; cdr3_aa: CASSLLETLAFF; cdr3_nt: TGTGCCAGCAGTTTATTAGAGACATTAGCTTTCTTT
d_call: NA; j_call: TRBJ2-3; v_call: TRBV6-1; clone_size: NA; cdr3_aa: CASSLEVDTQYF; cdr3_nt: TGTGCCAGCAGTCTTGAGGTGGATACGCAGTATTTT
d_call: NA; j_call: TRBJ2-7; v_call: TRBV28; clone_size: few; cdr3_aa: CASSVFHEQYF; cdr3_nt: TGTGCCAGCAGCGTGTTCCACGAGCAGTACTTC